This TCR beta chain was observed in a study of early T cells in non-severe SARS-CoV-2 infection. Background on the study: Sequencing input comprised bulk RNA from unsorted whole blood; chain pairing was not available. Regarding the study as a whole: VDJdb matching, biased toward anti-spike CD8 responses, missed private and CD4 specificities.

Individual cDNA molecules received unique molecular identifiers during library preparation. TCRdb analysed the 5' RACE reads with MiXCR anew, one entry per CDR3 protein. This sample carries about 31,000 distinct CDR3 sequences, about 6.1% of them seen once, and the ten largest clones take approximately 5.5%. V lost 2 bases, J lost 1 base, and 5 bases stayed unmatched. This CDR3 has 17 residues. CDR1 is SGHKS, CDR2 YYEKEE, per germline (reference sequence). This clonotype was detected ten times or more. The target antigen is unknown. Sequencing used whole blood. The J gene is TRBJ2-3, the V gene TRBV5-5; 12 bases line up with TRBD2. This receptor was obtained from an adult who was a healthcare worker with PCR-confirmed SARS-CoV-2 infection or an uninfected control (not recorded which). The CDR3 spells CASSFWLAGGGTDTQYF. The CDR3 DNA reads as TGTGCCAGCAGCTTTTGGCTAGCGGGAGGGGGCACAGATACGCAGTATTTT.